This is a list of T cell receptor beta chains from one sample in a study of cytomegalovirus exposure and HLA in healthy donors. The assay was immunoSEQ multiplex PCR, and TCRdb's table has in-frame clones only and misses some. The sample holds some 130,000 clones, about 68% seen once. Material: PBMCs. These receptors were taken from a human donor in good health. Each CDR3 is given with its conserved first and last residue. The order of the fields is D gene, V gene, clone size, J gene, CDR3 protein, CDR3 DNA. D genes are given only for firm matches. Not all rows give a size; the values are once, few, many and, for expanded clones, a class.

TRBD2	TRBV13	NA	TRBJ2-2	CASSPMASGSYRELFF	TGTGCCAGCAGTCCCATGGCTAGCGGGAGTTACAGGGAGCTGTTTTTT
TRBD2	TRBV7-9	NA	TRBJ2-3	CASSLGGLAGAPDTQYF	TGTGCCAGCAGCTTAGGGGGACTAGCGGGAGCCCCAGATACGCAGTATTTT
TRBD2	TRBV29-1	NA	TRBJ2-5	CSVGGTSETQYF	TGCAGCGTGGGGGGGACCAGCGAGACCCAGTACTTC
TRBD2	TRBV28	few	TRBJ2-1	CASSYPGLSNEQFF	TGTGCCAGCAGTTATCCGGGACTAAGTAATGAGCAGTTCTTC
TRBD1	TRBV18	few	TRBJ1-1	CASSQDRGWTEAFF	TGTGCCAGCTCCCAGGACAGGGGCTGGACTGAAGCTTTCTTT
NA	TRBV6-6	few	TRBJ1-4	CASSPEGELFF	TGTGCCAGCAGCCCCGAGGGGGAACTGTTTTTT
TRBD2	TRBV5-4	NA	TRBJ2-2	CASSPGTSGLNTGELFF	TGTGCCAGCAGCCCTGGGACTAGCGGGCTAAACACCGGGGAGCTGTTTTTT
NA	TRBV5-8	NA	TRBJ1-2	CASSFQGSYGYTF	TGTGCCAGCAGCTTTCAGGGGAGCTATGGCTACACCTTC
TRBD2	TRBV9	few	TRBJ2-3	CASSAGLAAHLTSTDTQYF	TGTGCCAGCAGCGCCGGACTAGCGGCCCATCTTACAAGCACAGATACGCAGTATTTT
TRBD2	TRBV9	NA	TRBJ2-3	CASSQTPGRLTDTQYF	TGTGCCAGCAGTCAAACGCCCGGGAGGCTCACAGATACGCAGTATTTT
NA	TRBV19	NA	TRBJ1-4	CASSIYGLEEKLFF	TGTGCCAGTAGTATATACGGGTTAGAGGAAAAACTGTTTTTT
NA	TRBV10-3	once	TRBJ2-3	CAISQGTQSTDTQYF	TGTGCCATCAGCCAGGGGACCCAGAGCACAGATACGCAGTATTTT
TRBD2	TRBV19	few	TRBJ2-1	CASHASGYNEQFF	TGTGCCAGTCATGCTAGCGGTTACAATGAGCAGTTCTTC
TRBD2	TRBV28	NA	TRBJ2-3	CASSPRRGLAGGPRDTQYF	TGTGCCAGCAGTCCCCGAAGGGGACTAGCGGGAGGGCCTAGGGATACGCAGTATTTT
TRBD2	TRBV5-1	NA	TRBJ2-5	CASSMALAGSPREQYF	TGCGCCAGCAGCATGGCCTTAGCGGGAAGTCCTCGGGAGCAGTACTTC
TRBD2	TRBV19	NA	TRBJ2-2	CASSTAGGPYTGELFF	TGTGCCAGTAGTACTGCGGGAGGGCCTTACACCGGGGAGCTGTTTTTT
TRBD2	TRBV25-1	few	TRBJ2-1	CASSEWGAGAIREQFF	TGTGCCAGCAGTGAATGGGGAGCGGGAGCGATTCGGGAGCAGTTCTTC
NA	TRBV11-3	once	TRBJ1-2	CASSASGMNGYTF	TGTGCCAGCAGCGCCTCAGGGATGAATGGCTACACCTTC
NA	TRBV6-5	few	TRBJ1-2	CASSPRGYGYTF	TGTGCCAGCAGCCCGAGGGGGTATGGCTACACCTTC
NA	TRBV9	NA	TRBJ2-7	CASSASPLLTYEQYF	TGTGCCAGCAGCGCCTCCCCTTTACTTACCTACGAGCAGTACTTC
NA	TRBV14	once	TRBJ2-5	CASSKVGTQETQYF	TGTGCCAGCAGCAAAGTGGGCACGCAAGAGACCCAGTACTTC
NA	TRBV5-5	NA	TRBJ2-7	CASSPVAGATYEQYF	TGTGCCAGCAGCCCGGTGGCGGGGGCAACCTACGAGCAGTACTTC
TRBD1	TRBV6-1	few	TRBJ1-4	CATDRDRGPEKLFF	TGTGCCACTGACCGGGACAGGGGTCCTGAAAAACTGTTTTTT
TRBD2	TRBV5-1	NA	TRBJ2-3	CASSELAGSPWEYF	TGCGCCAGCAGTGAACTAGCGGGAAGCCCCTGGGAGTATTTT
NA	TRBV5-5	NA	TRBJ2-7	CASSFTDTPYEQYF	TGTGCCAGCAGCTTTACAGACACCCCGTACGAGCAGTACTTC
TRBD1	TRBV28	NA	TRBJ2-5	CASKGAADQETQYF	TGTGCCAGCAAGGGGGCGGCGGACCAAGAGACCCAGTACTTC
TRBD1	TRBV28	NA	TRBJ1-5	CASRRRGLSNQPQHF	TGTGCCAGCAGACGCAGGGGGTTGAGCAATCAGCCCCAGCATTTT
TRBD2	TRBV6-1	few	TRBJ2-1	CASSETSGSYNEQFF	TGTGCCAGCAGTGAGACTAGCGGCTCCTACAATGAGCAGTTCTTC
NA	TRBV11-1	NA	TRBJ2-7	CASSLAVSYEQYF	TGTGCCAGCAGCTTAGCCGTGTCCTACGAGCAGTACTTC
TRBD2	TRBV9	few	TRBJ2-1	CASSVAPRLAGVNEQFF	TGTGCCAGCAGCGTAGCTCCCCGGCTAGCGGGAGTTAATGAGCAGTTCTTC
TRBD1	TRBV18	NA	TRBJ2-2	CASSPSTGGNTGELFF	TGTGCCAGCTCACCTTCGACAGGGGGCAACACCGGGGAGCTGTTTTTT